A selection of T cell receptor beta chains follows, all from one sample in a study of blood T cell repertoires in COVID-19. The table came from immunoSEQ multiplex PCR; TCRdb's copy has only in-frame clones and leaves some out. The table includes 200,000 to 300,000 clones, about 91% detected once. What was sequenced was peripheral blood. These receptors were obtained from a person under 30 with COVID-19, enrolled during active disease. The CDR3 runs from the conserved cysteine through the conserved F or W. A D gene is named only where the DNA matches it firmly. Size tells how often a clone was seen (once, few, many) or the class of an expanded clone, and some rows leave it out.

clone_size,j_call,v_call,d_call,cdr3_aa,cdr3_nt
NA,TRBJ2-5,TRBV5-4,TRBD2,CASSFAAGGGETQYF,TGTGCCAGCAGTTTTGCGGCGGGGGGAGGAGAGACCCAGTACTTC
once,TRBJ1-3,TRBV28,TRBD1,CASSPPTGTVGNTIYF,TGTGCCAGCAGTCCTCCAACCGGGACAGTCGGAAACACCATATATTTT
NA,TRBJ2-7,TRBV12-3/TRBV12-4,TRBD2,CASTQAGPYEQYF,TGTGCCAGCACTCAAGCGGGACCCTACGAGCAGTACTTC
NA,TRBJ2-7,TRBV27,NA,CASSLWGGVGVRAGEQYF,TGTGCCAGCAGTTTATGGGGAGGTGTCGGGGTCAGGGCGGGCGAGCAGTACTTC
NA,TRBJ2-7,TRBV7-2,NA,CASSSVYEQYF,TGTGCCAGCAGCTCCGTCTACGAGCAGTACTTC
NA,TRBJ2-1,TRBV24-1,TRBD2,CATSDSGLAPHNEQFF,TGTGCCACCAGTGATTCAGGACTAGCGCCTCACAATGAGCAGTTCTTC
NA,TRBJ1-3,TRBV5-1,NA,CASSPEASGNTIYF,TGCGCCAGCAGCCCCGAGGCCTCTGGAAACACCATATATTTT
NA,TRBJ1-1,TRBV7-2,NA,CASSLGLGAVTEAFF,TGTGCCAGCAGCTTGGGGTTAGGGGCAGTAACTGAAGCTTTCTTT
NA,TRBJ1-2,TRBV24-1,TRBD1,CATSDRTGGFYGYTF,TGTGCCACCAGTGACCGGACAGGGGGCTTCTATGGCTACACCTTC
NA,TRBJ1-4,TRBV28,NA,CASSSRDEKLFF,TGTGCCAGCAGTAGCAGGGATGAAAAACTGTTTTTT
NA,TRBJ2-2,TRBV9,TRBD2,CASSNSGRKIANTGELFF,TGTGCCAGCAGCAATAGCGGGAGAAAGATTGCAAACACCGGGGAGCTGTTTTTT
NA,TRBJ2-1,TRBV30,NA,CAWNHPTYNEQFF,TGTGCCTGGAACCATCCTACTTACAATGAGCAGTTCTTC
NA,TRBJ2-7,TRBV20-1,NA,CSATLAYEQYF,TGCAGTGCCACCCTAGCCTACGAGCAGTACTTC
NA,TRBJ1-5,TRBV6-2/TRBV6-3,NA,CASSTGTVNQPQHF,TGTGCCAGCAGCACAGGAACGGTCAATCAGCCCCAGCATTTT
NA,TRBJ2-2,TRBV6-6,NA,CASSYWGATGELFF,TGTGCCAGCAGTTACTGGGGAGCAACCGGGGAGCTGTTTTTT
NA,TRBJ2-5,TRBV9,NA,CASSVGAGRRETQYF,TGTGCCAGCAGCGTAGGAGCAGGGCGCAGGGAGACCCAGTACTTC
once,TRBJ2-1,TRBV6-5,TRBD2,CASSTTTLAGDEQFF,TGTGCCAGCAGTACGACCACACTAGCGGGAGATGAGCAGTTCTTC
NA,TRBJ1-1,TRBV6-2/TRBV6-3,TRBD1,CASSLTGASTEAFF,TGTGCCAGCAGTTTGACAGGGGCCAGCACTGAAGCTTTCTTT
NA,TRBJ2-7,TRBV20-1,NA,CSASAGAYEQYF,TGCAGTGCTAGTGCAGGGGCCTACGAGCAGTACTTC
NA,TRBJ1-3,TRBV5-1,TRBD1,CASSPAGTGLGNTIYF,TGCGCCAGCAGCCCGGCCGGGACAGGATTGGGAAACACCATATATTTT
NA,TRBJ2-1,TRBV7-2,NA,CASSLNGLSVEQFF,TGTGCCAGCAGCCTTAATGGGTTGAGCGTTGAGCAGTTCTTC
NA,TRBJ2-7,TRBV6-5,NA,CASSYQLGSSYEQYF,TGTGCCAGCAGTTACCAACTGGGGAGCTCCTACGAGCAGTACTTC
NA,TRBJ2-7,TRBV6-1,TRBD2,CASSEAPLAGVYEQYF,TGTGCCAGCAGTGAAGCCCCGCTAGCGGGAGTGTACGAGCAGTACTTC
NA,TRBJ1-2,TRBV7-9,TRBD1,CASSQLDRGFNGYTF,TGTGCCAGCAGCCAACTAGACAGGGGTTTCAATGGCTACACCTTC
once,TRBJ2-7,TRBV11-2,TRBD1,CASSLDRGRPYEQYF,TGTGCCAGCAGCTTAGACAGGGGGCGACCCTACGAGCAGTACTTC
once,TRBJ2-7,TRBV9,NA,CASSVGDSHEQYF,TGTGCCAGCAGCGTAGGCGACAGCCACGAGCAGTACTTC
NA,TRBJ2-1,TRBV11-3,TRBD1,CASSFGQGSYNEQFF,TGTGCCAGCAGCTTTGGACAGGGGTCCTACAATGAGCAGTTCTTC
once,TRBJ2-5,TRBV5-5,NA,CASSLPDTEETQYF,TGTGCCAGCAGCTTACCAGACACCGAAGAGACCCAGTACTTC
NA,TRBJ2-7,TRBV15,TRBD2,CATSRDSSGSYEQYF,TGTGCCACCAGCAGAGATTCTAGCGGGAGCTACGAGCAGTACTTC
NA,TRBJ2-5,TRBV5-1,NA,CASSPGQYQETQYF,TGCGCCAGCAGCCCAGGACAGTACCAAGAGACCCAGTACTTC
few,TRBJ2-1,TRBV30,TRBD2,CAWIDTSGVYNEQFF,TGTGCCTGGATTGATACTAGCGGGGTTTACAATGAGCAGTTCTTC
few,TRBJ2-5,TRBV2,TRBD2,CASSEGSGRLQETQYF,TGTGCCAGCAGTGAGGGAAGCGGGAGGTTACAAGAGACCCAGTACTTC
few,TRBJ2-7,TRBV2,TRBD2,CASSIGLAYEQYF,TGTGCCAGCAGTATCGGACTAGCCTACGAGCAGTACTTC
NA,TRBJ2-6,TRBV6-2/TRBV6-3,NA,CASSYVRTGANVLTF,TGTGCCAGCAGTTACGTGCGAACTGGGGCCAACGTCCTGACTTTC
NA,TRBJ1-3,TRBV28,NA,CASSSGRAGNTIYF,TGTGCCAGCAGCAGCGGTCGCGCCGGAAACACCATATATTTT
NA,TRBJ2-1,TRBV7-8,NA,CASSPEGGGISYNEQFF,TGTGCCAGCAGCCCAGAAGGCGGCGGTATTTCCTACAATGAGCAGTTCTTC
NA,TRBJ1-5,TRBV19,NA,CASSIARGQPQHF,TGTGCCAGTAGTATAGCCAGGGGTCAGCCCCAGCATTTT